The present TCR beta chain was sequenced within a study of Ad26.COV2.S vaccination and SARS-CoV-2 variants. The treatment: some 20 received Ad26.COV2.S at low or high dose, single or two shots; about 5 received placebo; per-sample allocation not given. After the first vaccine or placebo injection, samples were drawn on day 63. Ad26 vector vaccine expressed Wuhan-strain SARS-CoV-2 spike. Using immunoSEQ multiplex PCR, the repertoire was profiled, and TCRdb retains in-frame clones only, with some absent. The top ten hold roughly 1.5% of the sample, which has some 640,000 clones, around 92% seen once. This CDR3 spans 15 amino acids. The germline V gene has CDR1 MNHEY and CDR2 SMNVEV (reference sequence). Germline trimming cut 5 bases from V and 4 bases from J; bases unmatched to any gene: 5.

Sequenced material: peripheral blood, taken in a trial of Ad26.COV2.S vaccine versus placebo. V is TRBV27 and J is TRBJ1-2; the match to TRBD1 covers 12 bases. The TCR comes from a person aged 18 to 59 who received the Ad26.COV2.S COVID-19 vaccine or a placebo. The DNA for the CDR3 is TGTGCCAGCAGTCCAGGGACAGGGGGCTTCTATGGCTACACCTTC. Residues: CASSPGTGGFYGYTF.